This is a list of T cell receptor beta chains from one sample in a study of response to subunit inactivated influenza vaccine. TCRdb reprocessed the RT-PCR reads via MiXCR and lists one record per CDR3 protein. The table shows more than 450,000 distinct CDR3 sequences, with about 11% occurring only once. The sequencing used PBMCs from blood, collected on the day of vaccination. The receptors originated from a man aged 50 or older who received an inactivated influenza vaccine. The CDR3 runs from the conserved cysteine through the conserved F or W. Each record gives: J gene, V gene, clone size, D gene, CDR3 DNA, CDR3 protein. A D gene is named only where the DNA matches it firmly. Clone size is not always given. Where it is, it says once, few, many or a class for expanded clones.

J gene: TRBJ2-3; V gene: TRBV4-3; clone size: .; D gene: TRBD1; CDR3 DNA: TGCGCCAGCAGCCGGGAGGACAGGGACACAGATACGCAGTATTTT; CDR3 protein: CASSREDRDTDTQYF
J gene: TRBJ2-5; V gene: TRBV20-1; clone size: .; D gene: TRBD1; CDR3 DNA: TGCAGTGCTAGAACCGGGACAGGGGTACTAGAGACCCAGTACTTC; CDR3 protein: CSARTGTGVLETQYF
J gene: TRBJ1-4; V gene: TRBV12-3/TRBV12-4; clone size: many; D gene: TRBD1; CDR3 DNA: TGTGCCAGCAGTCCCGGGACAGTCCAAAATGAAAAACTGTTTTTT; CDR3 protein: CASSPGTVQNEKLFF
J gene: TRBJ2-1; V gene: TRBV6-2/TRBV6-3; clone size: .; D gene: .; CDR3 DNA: TGTGCCAGCAGTTACCTTAGATTGGGGGATGGGAGAAATGAGCAGTTCTTC; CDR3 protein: CASSYLRLGDGRNEQFF
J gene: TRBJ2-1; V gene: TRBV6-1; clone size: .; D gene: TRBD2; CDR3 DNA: TGTGCCAGCAGTGAGCGGGAGTCCTACAATGAGCAGTTCTTC; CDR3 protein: CASSERESYNEQFF
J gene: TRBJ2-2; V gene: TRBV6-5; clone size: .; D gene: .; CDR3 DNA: TGTGCCAGCAGAACGGGATCCGGGGAGCTGTTTTTT; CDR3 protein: CASRTGSGELFF
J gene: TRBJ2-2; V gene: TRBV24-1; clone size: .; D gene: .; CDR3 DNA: TGTGCCACCAGTGATTTTATGGGGGCGGACACCGGGGAGCTGTTTTTT; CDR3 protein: CATSDFMGADTGELFF
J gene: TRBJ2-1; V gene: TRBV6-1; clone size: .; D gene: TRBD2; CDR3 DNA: TGTGCCAGCAGACCGACTAGCGCCATAAATGAGCAGTTCTTC; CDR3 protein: CASRPTSAINEQFF
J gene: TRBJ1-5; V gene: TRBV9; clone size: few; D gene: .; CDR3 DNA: TGTGCCAGCAGCGTAGGTGGTACTCAGCCCCAGCATTTT; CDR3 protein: CASSVGGTQPQHF
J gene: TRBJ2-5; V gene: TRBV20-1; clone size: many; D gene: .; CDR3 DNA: TGCAGTGCTAAGGACGACAGCGAAGAGACCCAGTACTTC; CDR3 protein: CSAKDDSEETQYF
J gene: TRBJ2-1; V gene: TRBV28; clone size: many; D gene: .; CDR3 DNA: TGTGCCAGCAGTGGCTACTTGGACTCCTACAATGAGCAGTTCTTC; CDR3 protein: CASSGYLDSYNEQFF
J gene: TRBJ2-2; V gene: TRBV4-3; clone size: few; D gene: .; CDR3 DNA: TGCGCCAGCAGCCAAGAGGCCCTTATGGGCGGGGAGCTGTTTTTT; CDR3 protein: CASSQEALMGGELFF
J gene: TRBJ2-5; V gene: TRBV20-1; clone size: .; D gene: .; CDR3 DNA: TGCAGTGCTAGAGATCTGAAGATCCAAGAGACCCAGTACTTC; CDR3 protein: CSARDLKIQETQYF
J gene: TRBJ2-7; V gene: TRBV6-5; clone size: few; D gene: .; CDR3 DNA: TGTGCCAGCAGTTTCAACAGGGTCGACGAGCAGTACTTC; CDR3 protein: CASSFNRVDEQYF